This TCR beta chain is from a study of T-cell reconstitution after alpha-beta-depleted transplantation in children (dated by TCRdb to 2015 to 2016). About the investigation overall: T-cell immune reconstitution after TCRalphabeta/CD19-depleted allogeneic hematopoietic cell transplantation in children was quantitatively tracked in the study by means of TCR repertoire profiling. Results and caveats for the whole study, not just this receptor: In some patients, the high TCRbeta diversity seen at day 60 was put down to recipient T cells and intrathymic progenitors that had survived conditioning. The frequencies of hyperexpanded clones fell over the following months, and after one year, T-cell counts and TCRbeta diversity were mostly attributed to newly produced T cells. Apparently early alphabetaT-cell count recovery about two months after transplant reportedly relied on only several hundred rapidly expanded clones derived from non-depleted graft cells.

This clonotype was seen many times. The target of this receptor is not known. Base-call qualities are not available, and no considerably larger clone is one nucleotide away. Libraries were made using PCR. Sequenced on an Illumina HiSeq 2500. Molecular barcoding was employed in the preparation of TCR libraries, with unique molecular identifiers being used to normalize TCRbeta repertoire quantification. In-frame beta chains were kept once TCRdb had trimmed the public reads at Q25 with fastp and called clones with MiXCR. Each CDR3 protein gets just one entry, which takes the most common genes and DNA from the rows behind it. Counted in this sample were 130,000 to 150,000 distinct CDR3 sequences; 8% to 10% of them appeared once. The top ten clones comprise 15% to 20% of the sample. The treatment or condition label of this sample denotes: allogeneic hematopoietic cell transplantation with graft depleted of TCRalphabeta T cells and CD19 B cells. The transplant recipients were children given TCRalphabeta/CD19-depleted allogeneic hematopoietic cell grafts.

Sequences were derived from PBMCs, mostly from graft donor cells, sampled 180 days after TCRalphabeta/CD19-depleted stem cell transplant. The sequence came from a female patient between 2 and 15 years old who had a stem cell transplant for congenital amegakaryocytic thrombocytopenia, so the T cells may come from the graft donor.

The DNA is TGTGCCAGCAGCGCGATCCGGGACCGGGCTAACACCGGGGAGCTGTTTTTT. It is translated as CASSAIRDRANTGELFF. The rearranged segments are TRBV7-2 and TRBJ2-2, with the D assignment possibly TRBD1 or TRBD2, given 5 matching bases for each. The germline V gene provides CDR1 SGHTA and CDR2 FQGNSA. Spanning cysteine to phenylalanine, the CDR3 consists of 17 amino acids. This entry keeps only the CDR3 DNA: 51 bases, framed from base 1. Trimming costs V 5 bases and J 2 bases, and their ends lie 18 bases apart. Here the CDR3 is joined to the reference TRBV7-2 and TRBJ2-2 genes, and the full variable domain is: GAGVSQSPSNKVTEKGKDVELRCDPISGHTALYWYRQSLGQGLEFLIYFQGNSAPDKSGLPSDRFSAERTGGSVSTLTIQRTQQEDSAVYLCASSAIRDRANTGELFFGEGSRLTVL.